The 15 T cell receptor beta chains listed next were all sequenced from one sample in a study of radiotherapy plus CTLA-4 blockade in lung cancer. TCRdb's copy holds only in-frame clones and misses some; the assay was immunoSEQ multiplex PCR. This sample has approximately 67,000 clones, with about 80% found just once. Sequences were derived from peripheral blood, sampled from a patient treated with radiotherapy plus ipilimumab. These receptors came from a human donor with non-small cell lung cancer who had a partial response to radiotherapy plus ipilimumab.

This chain joins TRBV28 and TRBJ1-4; TRBD1 matches at 9 bases. Germline V lookup: CDR1 MDHEN, CDR2 SYDVKM. The CDR3 extends over 13 amino acids. J gave up 7 bases and V 8 bases, and 5 bases lay outside the gene matches. The DNA for the CDR3 is TGTGCCAGCCACAGGGGGCTTAGTGAAAAACTGTTTTTT. Its protein product is CASHRGLSEKLFF.

The V and J genes are TRBV10-2 and TRBJ1-1; the match to TRBD1 covers 7 bases. The V segment lost 6 bases and the J segment 6 bases; nucleotides outside the gene matches: 4. This CDR3 has 12 residues. Germline CDR1 and CDR2: WSHSY and SAAADI. The CDR3: CASRPGQSEAFF. For the CDR3, the DNA is TGCGCCAGCAGGCCGGGACAGTCTGAAGCTTTCTTT.

The chain combines TRBV5-1 with TRBJ2-7, with 9 bases that match TRBD1. CDR1 SGHRS and CDR2 YFSETQ come from the germline V gene. The V and J ends lost 0 bases and 5 bases, in that order; junction bases with no gene match: 3. This CDR3 is built from 14 residues. The CDR3 sequence is CASSLGDRVHEQYF. The CDR3 bases are TGCGCCAGCAGCTTGGGGGACAGGGTCCACGAGCAGTACTTC.

The rearrangement joins TRBV11-1 to TRBJ2-5, with 9 bases that match TRBD2. V lost 3 bases and J lost 1; bases outside the gene matches: 9. The CDR3 is 17 residues long. From germline, CDR1 is SGHAT and CDR2 FQDESV (reference sequence). CDR3 sequence reads: CASSFRFAGGIQETQYF. The CDR3 coding sequence is TGTGCCAGCAGCTTTCGGTTCGCGGGAGGGATCCAAGAGACCCAGTACTTC.

This sequence joins TRBV28 and TRBJ1-2; TRBD1 matches 7 bases. The length of the CDR3 is 14 residues. Looked up from germline, CDR1 is MDHEN and CDR2 is SYDVKM. J was trimmed by 3 bases and V by 5 bases; bases with no gene match: 6. The chain's CDR3 is CASSATGSHYGYTF. CDR3 DNA sequence: TGTGCCAGCAGTGCGACAGGGTCCCACTATGGCTACACCTTC.

This sequence joins TRBV5-1 and TRBJ2-5; tentatively, D is TRBD2 (5 bases). V gave up 5 bases and J gave up 2 bases, with 16 bases separating them. CDR1 is SGHRS, CDR2 YFSETQ, per germline. CDR3 length: 15 amino acids. This CDR3 reads CASSGLVLGQETQYF. CDR3 sequence (DNA): TGCGCCAGCAGTGGGCTGGTACTAGGTCAAGAGACCCAGTACTTC.

In this sample, this clone turned up once. The chain links TRBV5-1 to TRBJ2-5; D possibly corresponds to TRBD2 (5 bases). The end of the DNA aligns better with TRBJ2-7, so the J call may be wrong. Germline V gene lookup returns CDR1 SGHRS and CDR2 YFSETQ. The CDR3 consists of 14 residues. The CDR3 nucleotides read TGCGCCAGCAGCTTGAGCGGTGTTCCTTCCGAGCAGTACTTC. Residues: CASSLSGVPSEQYF.

The rearrangement uses TRBV6-1 and TRBJ2-1; D possibly corresponds to TRBD2 (6 bases). From germline, CDR1 is MNHNS and CDR2 SASEGT. Trimming took 1 base from V and 9 from J, leaving 13 bases between them. The CDR3 spans 14 residues. CDR3 loop: CASSEGRGRREQFF. DNA of the CDR3: TGTGCCAGCAGTGAAGGGCGGGGCCGACGTGAGCAGTTCTTC.

Notes on this clone: Other nucleotide sequences in the sample specify the same CDR3. V usage is TRBV27 and J usage is TRBJ2-1; D may be TRBD2 (5 bases). The CDR3 spans 12 residues. Trimming removed 6 bases from V and 8 bases from J, with 11 bases in between. Germline V lookup: CDR1 MNHEY, CDR2 SMNVEV (reference sequence). CDR3 amino acids: CASSLLGDEQFF. The CDR3 nucleotides are TGTGCCAGCAGCCTGCTCGGGGATGAGCAGTTCTTC.

The CDR3 spells CASTLRGGTEAFF. The CDR3 nucleotides read TGTGCCAGCACTCTGCGGGGGGGCACTGAAGCTTTCTTT. The chain recombines TRBV28 with TRBJ1-1, with TRBD1 as a possible D gene (5 bases). The V and J ends lost 7 bases and 4 bases respectively, with 13 bases between them. Germline values: CDR1 MDHEN, CDR2 SYDVKM. CDR3 length: 13 residues.

The chain uses TRBV18 and TRBJ1-1; TRBD1 agrees at 10 bases. Losses at the gene ends were 1 base for V and 0 bases for J; bases not matched to a gene: 2. Per germline, CDR1 KGHSH and CDR2 LQKENI. The CDR3 spans 16 residues. As DNA, the CDR3 is TGTGCCAGCTCACCACAGGGACAGGGGATGAACACTGAAGCTTTCTTT. It yields the protein CASSPQGQGMNTEAFF.

The J gene is TRBJ2-7, the V gene TRBV28, with D perhaps matching TRBD2 (5 bases). The V gene lost 7 bases and the J gene lost 4 bases, with 14 bases spanning the gap. Looked up from germline, CDR1 is MDHEN and CDR2 is SYDVKM. The CDR3 loop spans 13 amino acids. CDR3: CASTNPDYYEQYF. CDR3 in DNA: TGTGCCAGCACTAATCCCGACTATTACGAGCAGTACTTC.

The V and J genes are TRBV21-1 and TRBJ1-5; TRBD1 was called by the table and not checked on the DNA. TRBV21-1 is reported as a pseudogene. The CDR3 covers 14 residues. The CDR3 spells CASSKKTGNQPQHF. Written as DNA, the CDR3 is TGTGCCAGCAGCAAGAAGACAGGGAATCAGCCCCAGCATTTT.

The chain is built from TRBV27 and TRBJ1-5, with TRBD1 matching 12 bases. Losses at the gene ends were 1 base for V and 7 bases for J; bases not matched to a gene: 8. The CDR3 has 17 residues. CDR1 and CDR2 from the germline V gene are MNHEY and SMNVEV (reference sequence). The chain's CDR3 is CASSLWGTGGAGQPQHF. The CDR3 region has the DNA TGTGCCAGCAGTTTATGGGGGACAGGGGGCGCAGGGCAGCCCCAGCATTTT.

This clone occurred once. J is TRBJ2-3 and V is TRBV6-4; 7 bases map to TRBD2. CDR1 is MRHNA and CDR2 is SNTAGT in the germline V gene. CDR3 length: 14 amino acids. J was trimmed by 4 bases and V by 6 bases; bases with no gene match: 7. CDR3 protein: CASRLEREADTQYF. CDR3 nucleotides: TGTGCCAGCAGACTCGAGCGGGAAGCAGATACGCAGTATTTT.